This record covers a single TCR beta chain. Its antigen is unknown. The data derive from a study of shared clonotypes between healthy human individuals. The assay was immunoSEQ multiplex PCR, and TCRdb's table has in-frame clones only and misses some. The table includes 2 million to 2.5 million clones, just under 95% detected once. Study-wide findings and caveats: Naive subsets tended to show greater estimated richness than memory subsets. Clonotypes not shared had lower generation probabilities than those common to all four donors. Sampling was confined to blood; repertoires within tissues likely differ.

CDR1 and CDR2 from the germline V gene are MDHEN and SYDVKM. The CDR3 sequence is 15 residues long. The junction had 9 bases not matched to a gene; V was cut back by 6 bases and J by 4 bases. A CD45RA-negative memory subset and a CD45RA+ naive subset were separated from the CD4+ cells. Input material: naive CD4+ T cells from PBMCs. Subset of the sample: CD45RA+ positively selected. V and J are TRBV28 and TRBJ1-5; TRBD1 matches 7 bases. The TCR originated in a man between 18 and 29 years old in good health. Some clones in this sample may be carry-over from other donors' samples. CDR3 DNA sequence: TGTGCCAGCAGCTTTGGGACAGCTCTAAATCAGCCCCAGCATTTT. It codes for CASSFGTALNQPQHF.